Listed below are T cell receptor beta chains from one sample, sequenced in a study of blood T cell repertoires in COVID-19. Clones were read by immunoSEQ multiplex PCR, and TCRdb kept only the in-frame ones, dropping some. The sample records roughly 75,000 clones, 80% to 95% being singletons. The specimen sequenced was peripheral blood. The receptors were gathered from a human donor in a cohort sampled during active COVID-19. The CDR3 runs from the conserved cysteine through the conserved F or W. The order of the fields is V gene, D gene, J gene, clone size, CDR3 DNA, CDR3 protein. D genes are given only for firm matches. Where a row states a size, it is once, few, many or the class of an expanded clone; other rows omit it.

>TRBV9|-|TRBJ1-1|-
TGTGCCAGCAGGAAAGGAGGGACGAACACTGAAGCTTTCTTT
CASRKGGTNTEAFF
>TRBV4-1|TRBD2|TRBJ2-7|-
TGCGCCAGCAGCCAAGAAGGAGCGGGGGGGTTCGGGCAGTACTTC
CASSQEGAGGFGQYF
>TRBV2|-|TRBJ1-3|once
TGTGCCAGCAGTGATGGCAGAAGATCTGGAAACACCATATATTTT
CASSDGRRSGNTIYF
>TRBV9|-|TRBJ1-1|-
TGTGCCAGCAGCGCACAAGTTTTGCCCACTGAAGCTTTCTTT
CASSAQVLPTEAFF
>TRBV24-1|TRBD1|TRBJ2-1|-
TGTGCCACCAGTGATTTGTCCGGGACAGGGGGTAATGAGCAGTTCTTC
CATSDLSGTGGNEQFF
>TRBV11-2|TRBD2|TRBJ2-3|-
TGTGCCAGCAGCGCCCAGACTAGCGGGGGTCTGATAGATACGCAGTATTTT
CASSAQTSGGLIDTQYF
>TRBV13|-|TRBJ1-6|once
TGTGCCAGCAGCTTAGTAGGAGGGATGGATTCACCCCTCCACTTT
CASSLVGGMDSPLHF
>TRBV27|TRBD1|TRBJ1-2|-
TGTGCCAGCAGTCCGAAAACTCCCGGACAGGGGGCTGTCTATGGCTACACCTTC
CASSPKTPGQGAVYGYTF
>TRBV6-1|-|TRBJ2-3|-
TGTGCCAGCAGTGAAGCGTCTACCGGGGGTAGCACAGATACGCAGTATTTT
CASSEASTGGSTDTQYF
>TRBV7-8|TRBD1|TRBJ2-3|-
TGTGCCAGCAGCATAAAGACAGGGGCTAGCACAGATACGCAGTATTTT
CASSIKTGASTDTQYF
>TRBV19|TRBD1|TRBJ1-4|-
TGTGCCAGTAGTATATTTGGCGCTCTCCGGGACAGGGATGAAAAACTGTTTTTT
CASSIFGALRDRDEKLFF
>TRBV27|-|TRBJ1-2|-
TGTGCCAGTAGGGAGGGAACCTTCGACTATGGCTACACCTTC
CASREGTFDYGYTF
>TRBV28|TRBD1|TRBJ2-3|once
TGTGCCAGCAGTTTACGCCAGGGGGCAGATACGCAGTATTTT
CASSLRQGADTQYF
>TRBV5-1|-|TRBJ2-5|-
TGCGCCAGCAGCGATGGGGGGGAGACCCAGTACTTC
CASSDGGETQYF
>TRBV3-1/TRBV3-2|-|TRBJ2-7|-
TGTGCCAGCAGCCAAGTCGCCGTTAAGGGCGAGGGTTACGAGCAGTACTTC
CASSQVAVKGEGYEQYF
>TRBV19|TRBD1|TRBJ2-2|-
TGTGCCAGTAGTACACAGGGGGTCGGGGAGCTGTTTTTT
CASSTQGVGELFF
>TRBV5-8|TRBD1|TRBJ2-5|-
TGTGCCAGCAGACCCGGGACAGGGGTTGGAGAGACCCAGTACTTC
CASRPGTGVGETQYF